This T cell receptor beta chain was retrieved from a study of blood T cell repertoires in COVID-19. The overall study: Samples of COVID-19 (acute and convalescent) were obtained from the United States, Italy and Spain.

Only in-frame clones appear in the TCRdb table, and some are missing; sequencing was by immunoSEQ multiplex PCR. The table includes about 160,000 clones, roughly 90% detected once. V lost 1 base and J 1 base, leaving 8 bases between the germline ends. CDR1 is SGHDT and CDR2 is YYEEEE in the germline V gene. The CDR3 covers 14 residues. The sequence was obtained from an older woman who had recovered from COVID-19. Sequenced: peripheral blood. The gene calls are TRBV5-6 and TRBJ2-5; D is uncertain. The CDR3 nucleotides are TGTGCCAGCAGCTTGTTACAGTCCCAAGAGACCCAGTACTTC. Protein product: CASSLLQSQETQYF.